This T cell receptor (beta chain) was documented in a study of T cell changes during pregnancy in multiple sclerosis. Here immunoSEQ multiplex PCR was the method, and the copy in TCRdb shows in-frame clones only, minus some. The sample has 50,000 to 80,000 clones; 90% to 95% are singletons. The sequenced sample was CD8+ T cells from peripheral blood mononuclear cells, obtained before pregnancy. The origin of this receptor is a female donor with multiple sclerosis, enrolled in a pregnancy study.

In DNA, the CDR3 is TGTGCCAGCAGCTTAGGTGCGGGGGCTTCTTCCTACGAGCAGTACTTC. Its translation is CASSLGAGASSYEQYF. This chain links TRBV13 with TRBJ2-7, with a possible D match to TRBD2 (7 bases). The germline V gene has CDR1 PRHDT and CDR2 FYEKMQ (reference sequence). V lost 0 bases and J lost 1, with 13 bases in between. The length of the CDR3 is 16 residues.